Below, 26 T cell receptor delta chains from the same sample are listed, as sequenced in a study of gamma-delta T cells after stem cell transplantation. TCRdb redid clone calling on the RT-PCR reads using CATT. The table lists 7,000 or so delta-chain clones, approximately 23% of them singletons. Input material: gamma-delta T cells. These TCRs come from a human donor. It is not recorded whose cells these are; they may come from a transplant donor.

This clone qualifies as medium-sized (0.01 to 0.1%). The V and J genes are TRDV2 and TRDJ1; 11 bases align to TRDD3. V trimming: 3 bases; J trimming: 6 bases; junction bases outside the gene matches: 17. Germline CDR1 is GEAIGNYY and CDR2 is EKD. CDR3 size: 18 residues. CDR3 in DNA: TGTGCCTGTGACCCACTGAGATGGGGGATACGCGAGGCCTATAAACTCATCTTT. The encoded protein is CACDPLRWGIREAYKLIF.

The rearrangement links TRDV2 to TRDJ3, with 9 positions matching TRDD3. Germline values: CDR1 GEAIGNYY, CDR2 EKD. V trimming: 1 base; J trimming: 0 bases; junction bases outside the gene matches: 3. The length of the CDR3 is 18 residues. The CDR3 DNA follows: TGTGCCTGTGACACTCTGGGGGATCGCTCCTGGGACACCCGACAGATGTTTTTC. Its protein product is CACDTLGDRSWDTRQMFF.

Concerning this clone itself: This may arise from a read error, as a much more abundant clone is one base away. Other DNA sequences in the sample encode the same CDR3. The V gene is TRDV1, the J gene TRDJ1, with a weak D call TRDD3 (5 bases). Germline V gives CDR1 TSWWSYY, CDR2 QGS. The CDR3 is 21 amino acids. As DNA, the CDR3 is TGTGCCCTTGGGGAACTAGGAAAAAGTCGTACCGGACTACAGTACACCGATAAACTCATCTTT. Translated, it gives CALGELGKSRTGLQYTDKLIF.

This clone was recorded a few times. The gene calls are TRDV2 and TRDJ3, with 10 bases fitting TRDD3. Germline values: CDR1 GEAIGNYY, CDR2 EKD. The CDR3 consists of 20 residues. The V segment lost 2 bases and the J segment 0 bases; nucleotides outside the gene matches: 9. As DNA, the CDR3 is TGTGCCTGTGACAGGCTGGGGGATATCCCCTCCTCCTGGGACACCCGACAGATGTTTTTC. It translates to CACDRLGDIPSSWDTRQMFF.

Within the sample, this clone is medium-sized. This CDR3 is CACDTLGDPSGETDKLIF. In nucleotides, the CDR3 is TGTGCCTGTGACACCCTGGGGGATCCTTCCGGGGAGACCGATAAACTCATCTTT. The rearrangement uses TRDV2 and TRDJ1; TRDD3 matches at 9 bases. Germline V gene data show CDR1 as GEAIGNYY and CDR2 as EKD. The CDR3 contains 18 residues. Trimming removed 0 bases from V and 2 bases from J; junction bases left unmatched: 12.

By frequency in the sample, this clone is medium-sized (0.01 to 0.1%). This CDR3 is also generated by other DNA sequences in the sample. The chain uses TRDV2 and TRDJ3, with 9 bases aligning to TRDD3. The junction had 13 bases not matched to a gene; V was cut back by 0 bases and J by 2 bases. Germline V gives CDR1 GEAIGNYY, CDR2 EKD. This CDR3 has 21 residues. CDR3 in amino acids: CACDTAVTGGLRTWDTRQMFF. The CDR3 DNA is TGTGCCTGTGACACCGCAGTTACTGGGGGACTTCGGACCTGGGACACCCGACAGATGTTTTTC.

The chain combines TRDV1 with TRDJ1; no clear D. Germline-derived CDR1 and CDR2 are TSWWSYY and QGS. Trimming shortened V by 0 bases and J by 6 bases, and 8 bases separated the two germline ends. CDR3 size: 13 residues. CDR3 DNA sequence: TGTGCTCTTGGGGAACTCGGGACCTATAAACTCATCTTT. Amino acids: CALGELGTYKLIF.

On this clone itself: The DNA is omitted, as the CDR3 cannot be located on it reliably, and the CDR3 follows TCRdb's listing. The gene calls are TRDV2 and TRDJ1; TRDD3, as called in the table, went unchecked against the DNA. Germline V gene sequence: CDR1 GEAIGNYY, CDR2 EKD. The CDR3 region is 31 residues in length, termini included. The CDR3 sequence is CACVPASEGSYYCACDSLLSGGPGHTDKLIF.

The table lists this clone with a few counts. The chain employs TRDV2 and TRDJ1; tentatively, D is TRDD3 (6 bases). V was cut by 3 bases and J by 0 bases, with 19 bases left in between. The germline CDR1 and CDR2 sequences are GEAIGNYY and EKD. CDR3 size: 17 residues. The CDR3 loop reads CACDGLTGGRYTDKLIF. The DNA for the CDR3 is TGTGCCTGTGACGGACTAACCGGGGGAAGGTACACCGATAAACTCATCTTT.

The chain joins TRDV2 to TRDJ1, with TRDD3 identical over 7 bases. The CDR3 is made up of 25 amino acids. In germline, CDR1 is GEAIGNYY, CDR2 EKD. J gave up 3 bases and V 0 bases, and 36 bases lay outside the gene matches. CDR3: CACDTLSISKGVWYTGVPEADKLIF. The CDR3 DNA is TGTGCCTGTGACACCCTTTCCATCAGTAAAGGTGTGTGGTATACTGGGGTCCCGGAGGCCGATAAACTCATCTTT.

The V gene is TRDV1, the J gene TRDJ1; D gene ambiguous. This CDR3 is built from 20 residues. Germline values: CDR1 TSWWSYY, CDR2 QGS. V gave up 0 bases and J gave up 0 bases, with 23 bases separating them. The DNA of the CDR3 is TGTGCTCTTGGGGAACTAAGGCCCACTCCGGCGGGGCCGTACACCGATAAACTCATCTTT. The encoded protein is CALGELRPTPAGPYTDKLIF.

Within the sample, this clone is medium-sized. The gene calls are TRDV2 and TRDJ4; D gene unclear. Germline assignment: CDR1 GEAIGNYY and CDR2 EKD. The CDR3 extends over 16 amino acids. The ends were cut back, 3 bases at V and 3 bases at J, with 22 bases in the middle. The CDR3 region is CACDPVSGVLRGPLIF. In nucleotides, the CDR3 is TGTGCCTGTGACCCCGTCTCCGGGGTACTGCGGGGACCCCTGATCTTT.

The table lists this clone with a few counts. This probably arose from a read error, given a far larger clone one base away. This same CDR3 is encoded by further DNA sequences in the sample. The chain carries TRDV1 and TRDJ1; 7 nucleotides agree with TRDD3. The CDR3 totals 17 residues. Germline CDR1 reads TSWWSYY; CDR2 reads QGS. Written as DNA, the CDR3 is TGTGCTCTGGGGGAAGGGGTGGGGGACGCGAAGGCCGATAAACTCATCTTT. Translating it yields CALGEGVGDAKADKLIF.

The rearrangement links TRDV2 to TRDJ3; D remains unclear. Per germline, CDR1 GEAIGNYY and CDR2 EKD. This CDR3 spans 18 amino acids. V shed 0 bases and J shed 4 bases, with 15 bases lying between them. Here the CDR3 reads CACDTVGTLPWDTRQMFF. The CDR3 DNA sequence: TGTGCCTGTGACACCGTTGGGACTCTACCGTGGGACACCCGACAGATGTTTTTC.

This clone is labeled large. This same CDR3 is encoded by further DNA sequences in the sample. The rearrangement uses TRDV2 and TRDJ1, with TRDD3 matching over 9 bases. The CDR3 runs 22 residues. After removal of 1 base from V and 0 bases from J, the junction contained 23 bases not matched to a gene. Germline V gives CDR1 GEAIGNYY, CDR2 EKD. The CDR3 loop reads CACDTSFLRALGDPHYTDKLIF. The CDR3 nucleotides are TGTGCCTGTGACACTAGCTTCCTAAGGGCCCTGGGGGATCCTCACTACACCGATAAACTCATCTTT.

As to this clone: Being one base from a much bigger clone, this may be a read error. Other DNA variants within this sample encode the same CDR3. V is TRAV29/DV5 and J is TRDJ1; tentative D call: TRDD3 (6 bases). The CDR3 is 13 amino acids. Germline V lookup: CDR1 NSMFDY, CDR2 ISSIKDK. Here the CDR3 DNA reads TGTGCGGCAAGCGTGGGGATTCCCGATAAACTCATCTTT. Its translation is CAASVGIPDKLIF.

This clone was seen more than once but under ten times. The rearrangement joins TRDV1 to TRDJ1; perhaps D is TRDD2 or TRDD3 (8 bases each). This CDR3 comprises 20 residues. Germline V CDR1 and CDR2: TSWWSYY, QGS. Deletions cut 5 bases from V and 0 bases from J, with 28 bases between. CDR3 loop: CALGRPSYFTGGSYTDKLIF. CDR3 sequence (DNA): TGTGCTCTTGGGCGGCCTTCCTATTTTACTGGGGGTTCGTACACCGATAAACTCATCTTT.

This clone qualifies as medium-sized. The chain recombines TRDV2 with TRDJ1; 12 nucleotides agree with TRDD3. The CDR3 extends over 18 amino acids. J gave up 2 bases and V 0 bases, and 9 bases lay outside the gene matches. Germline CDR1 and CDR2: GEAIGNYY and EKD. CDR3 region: CACDTVPLGDTRTDKLIF. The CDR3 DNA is TGTGCCTGTGACACCGTCCCACTGGGGGATACCAGGACCGATAAACTCATCTTT.

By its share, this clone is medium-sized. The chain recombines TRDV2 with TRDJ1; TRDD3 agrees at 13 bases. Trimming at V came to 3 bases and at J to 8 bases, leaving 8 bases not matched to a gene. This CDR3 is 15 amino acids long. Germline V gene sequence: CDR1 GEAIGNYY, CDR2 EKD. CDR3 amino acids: CACDALLGDTRKLIF. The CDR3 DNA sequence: TGTGCCTGTGACGCATTACTGGGGGATACGAGGAAACTCATCTTT.

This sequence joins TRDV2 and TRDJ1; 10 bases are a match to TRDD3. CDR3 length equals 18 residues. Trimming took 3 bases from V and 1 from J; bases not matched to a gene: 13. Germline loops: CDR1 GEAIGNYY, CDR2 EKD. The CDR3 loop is CACDAVTGGSKSTDKLIF. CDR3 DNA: TGTGCCTGTGACGCCGTGACTGGGGGATCAAAATCCACCGATAAACTCATCTTT.

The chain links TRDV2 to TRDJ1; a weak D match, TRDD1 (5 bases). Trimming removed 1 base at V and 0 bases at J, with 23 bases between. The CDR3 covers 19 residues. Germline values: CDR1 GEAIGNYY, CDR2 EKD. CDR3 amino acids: CACDTLARNLETDTDKLIF. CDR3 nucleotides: TGTGCCTGTGACACGCTGGCGAGAAATCTAGAAACGGACACCGATAAACTCATCTTT.

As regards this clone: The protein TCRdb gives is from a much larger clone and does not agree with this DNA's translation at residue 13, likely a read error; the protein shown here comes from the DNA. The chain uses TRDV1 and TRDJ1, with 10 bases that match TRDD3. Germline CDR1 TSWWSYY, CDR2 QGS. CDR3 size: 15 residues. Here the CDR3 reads CALGGLGDYADKPIF. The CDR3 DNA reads TGTGCTCTTGGGGGACTGGGGGATTATGCCGATAAACCCATCTTT.

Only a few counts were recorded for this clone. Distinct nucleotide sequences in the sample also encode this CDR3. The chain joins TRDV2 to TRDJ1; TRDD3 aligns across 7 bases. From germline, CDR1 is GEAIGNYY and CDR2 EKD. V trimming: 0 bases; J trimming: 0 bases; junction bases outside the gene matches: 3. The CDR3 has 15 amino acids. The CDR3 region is CACDTVGEYTDKLIF. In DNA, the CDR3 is TGTGCCTGTGACACCGTGGGGGAATACACCGATAAACTCATCTTT.

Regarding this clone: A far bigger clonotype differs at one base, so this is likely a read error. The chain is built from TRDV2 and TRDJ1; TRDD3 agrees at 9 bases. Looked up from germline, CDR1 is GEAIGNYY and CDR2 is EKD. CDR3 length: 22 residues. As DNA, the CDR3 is TGTGCCTGTGACACTAGCTTCCTAAGGGCCCTGGGGGATCCTCACTACACCAATAAACTCATCTTT. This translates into CACDTSFLRALGDPHYTNKLIF.

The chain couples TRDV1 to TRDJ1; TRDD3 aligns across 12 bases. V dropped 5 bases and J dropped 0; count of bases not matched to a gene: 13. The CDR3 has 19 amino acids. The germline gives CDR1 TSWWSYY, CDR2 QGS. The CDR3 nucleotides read TGTGCTCTTGGGATTCTCCCCCTTACTGGGGGATACTACACCGATAAACTCATCTTT. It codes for CALGILPLTGGYYTDKLIF.

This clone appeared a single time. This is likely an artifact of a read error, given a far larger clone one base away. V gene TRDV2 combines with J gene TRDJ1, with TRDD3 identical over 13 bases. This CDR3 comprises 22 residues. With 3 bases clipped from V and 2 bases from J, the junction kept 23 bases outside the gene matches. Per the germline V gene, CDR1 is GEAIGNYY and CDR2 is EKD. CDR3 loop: CACDVQYWGIRDDQVRTDKLIF. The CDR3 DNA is TGTGCCTGTGACGTCCAGTACTGGGGGATACGGGATGACCAAGTCAGAACCGATAAACTCATCTTT.